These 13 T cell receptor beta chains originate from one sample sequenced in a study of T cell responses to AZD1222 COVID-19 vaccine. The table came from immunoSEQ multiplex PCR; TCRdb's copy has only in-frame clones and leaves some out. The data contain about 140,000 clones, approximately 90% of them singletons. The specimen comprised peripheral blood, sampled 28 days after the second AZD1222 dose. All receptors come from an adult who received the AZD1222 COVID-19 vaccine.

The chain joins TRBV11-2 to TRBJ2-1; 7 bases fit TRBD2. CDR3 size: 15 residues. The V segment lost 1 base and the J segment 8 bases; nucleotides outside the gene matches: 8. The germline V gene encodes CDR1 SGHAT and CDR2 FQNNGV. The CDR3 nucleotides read TGTGCCAGCAGCTTAGGTGACGGGAGGTTTTATGAGCAGTTCTTC. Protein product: CASSLGDGRFYEQFF. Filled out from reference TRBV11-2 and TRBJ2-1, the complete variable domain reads EAGVAQSPRYKIIEKRQSVAFWCNPISGHATLYWYQQILGQGPKLLIQFQNNGVVDDSQLPKDRFSAERLKGVDSTLKIQPAKLEDSAVYLCASSLGDGRFYEQFFGPGTRLTVL.

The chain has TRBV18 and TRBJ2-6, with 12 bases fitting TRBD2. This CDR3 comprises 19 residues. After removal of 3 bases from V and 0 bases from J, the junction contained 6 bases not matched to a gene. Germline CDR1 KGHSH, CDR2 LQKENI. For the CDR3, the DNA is TGTGCCAGCTCACCCCTAGCGGGAGGGCCAAGCTCTGGGGCCAACGTCCTGACTTTC. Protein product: CASSPLAGGPSSGANVLTF.

For the CDR3, the DNA is TGTGCCAGCTCACCACCCTCCCGTGGGGACGGTGAAAAACTGTTTTTT. This encodes CASSPPSRGDGEKLFF. This rearrangement joins TRBV18 to TRBJ1-4; D may be TRBD1 (5 bases). This CDR3 has 16 amino acids. Trimming took off 0 bases at V and 7 bases at J, with 15 bases between the two ends. Germline loops: CDR1 KGHSH, CDR2 LQKENI.

CDR3 region: CASSATGFRRQLAKNIQYF. CDR3 in DNA: TGTGCCAGCAGCGCCACAGGGTTTCGGAGACAACTAGCCAAAAACATTCAGTACTTC. V and J are TRBV7-9 and TRBJ2-4, with a tentative D call TRBD1 (6 bases). V lost 5 bases and J lost 0, with 23 bases in between. This CDR3 spans 19 amino acids. Germline V lookup: CDR1 SEHNR, CDR2 FQNEAQ (reference sequence).

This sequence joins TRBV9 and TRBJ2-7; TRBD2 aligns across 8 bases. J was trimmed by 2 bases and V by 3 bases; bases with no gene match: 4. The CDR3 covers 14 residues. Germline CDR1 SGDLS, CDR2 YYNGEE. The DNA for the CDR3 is TGTGCCAGCAGCGCCGGGAGGGTTGCCTACGAGCAGTACTTC. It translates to CASSAGRVAYEQYF.

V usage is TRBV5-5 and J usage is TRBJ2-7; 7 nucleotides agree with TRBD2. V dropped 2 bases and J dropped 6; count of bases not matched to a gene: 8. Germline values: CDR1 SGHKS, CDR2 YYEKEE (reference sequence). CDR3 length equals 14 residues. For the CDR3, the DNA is TGTGCCAGCAGCTTCTCCGGGACTAACAGCGAGCAGTACTTC. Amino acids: CASSFSGTNSEQYF.

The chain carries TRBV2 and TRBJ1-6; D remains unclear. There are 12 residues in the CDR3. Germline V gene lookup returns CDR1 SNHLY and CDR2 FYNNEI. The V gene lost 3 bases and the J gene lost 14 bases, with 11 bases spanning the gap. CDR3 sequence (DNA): TGTGCCAGCAGTGATACTGGAATATCCCTCCACTTT. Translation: CASSDTGISLHF.

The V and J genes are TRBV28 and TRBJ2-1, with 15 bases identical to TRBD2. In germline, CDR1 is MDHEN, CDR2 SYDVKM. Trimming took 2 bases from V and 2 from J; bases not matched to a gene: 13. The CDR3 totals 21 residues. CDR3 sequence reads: CASSLGRSGLAGGRAYNEQFF. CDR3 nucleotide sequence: TGTGCCAGCAGTTTAGGAAGGTCGGGACTAGCGGGAGGTCGCGCCTACAATGAGCAGTTCTTC.

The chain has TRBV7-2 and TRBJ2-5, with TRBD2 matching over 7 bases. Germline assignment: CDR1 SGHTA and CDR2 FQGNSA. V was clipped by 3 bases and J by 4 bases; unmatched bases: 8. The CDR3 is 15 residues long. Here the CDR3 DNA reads TGTGCCAGCAGCTTTCAAGGCGGGAGTAGAGAGACCCAGTACTTC. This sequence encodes CASSFQGGSRETQYF.

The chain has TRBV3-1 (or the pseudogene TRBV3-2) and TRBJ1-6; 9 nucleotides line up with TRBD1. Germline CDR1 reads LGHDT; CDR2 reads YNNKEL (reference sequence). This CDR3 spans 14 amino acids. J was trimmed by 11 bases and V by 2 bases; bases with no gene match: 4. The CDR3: CASSQTTGGTPLHF. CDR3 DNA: TGTGCCAGCAGCCAAACGACAGGGGGGACACCCCTCCACTTT.

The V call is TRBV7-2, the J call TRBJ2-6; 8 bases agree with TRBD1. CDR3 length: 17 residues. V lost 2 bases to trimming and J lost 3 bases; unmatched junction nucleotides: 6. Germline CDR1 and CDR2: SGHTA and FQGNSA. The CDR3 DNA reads TGTGCCAGCAGCTTAACCCAGGGGGCACTTGGGGCCAACGTCCTGACTTTC. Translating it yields CASSLTQGALGANVLTF.

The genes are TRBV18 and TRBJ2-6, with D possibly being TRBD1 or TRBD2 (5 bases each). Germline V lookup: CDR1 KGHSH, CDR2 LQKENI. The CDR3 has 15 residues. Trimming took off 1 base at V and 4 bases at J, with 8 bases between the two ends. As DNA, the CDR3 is TGTGCCAGCTCACCACTAGGGACCGGGGCCAACGTCCTGACTTTC. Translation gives CASSPLGTGANVLTF.

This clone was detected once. CDR3 DNA sequence: TGTGCCAGCAGCTCGAGCTGGGACAACTCCTACGAGCAGTACTTC. Translating it yields CASSSSWDNSYEQYF. The chain carries TRBV13 and TRBJ2-7, with TRBD1 as a possible D gene (6 bases). The germline V gene encodes CDR1 PRHDT and CDR2 FYEKMQ (reference sequence). V lost 4 bases, J lost 0 bases, and 13 bases lay in between. This CDR3 comprises 15 residues.